The rows below give T cell receptor beta chains drawn from one sample of a study of blood T cell repertoires in COVID-19. This table comes from immunoSEQ multiplex PCR, and its TCRdb copy is limited to in-frame clones, with some not included. The profile covers under 150,000 clones, with roughly 84% appearing a single time and around 8% taken by the ten largest. Input material: peripheral blood. Receptors originate from a woman aged 40 to 49 with acute or convalescent COVID-19. CDR3s leave out the opening cysteine and the closing phenylalanine or tryptophan.

>TRBV2|TRBJ1-5
ASSAQDRVSEPQH
>TRBV5-1|TRBJ2-1
ASLGLDHEQF
>TRBV7-3|TRBJ2-3
ASSLRGTGTDTQY
>TRBV3-1/TRBV3-2|TRBJ2-1
ASSQRRQTRYNEQF
>TRBV12-3/TRBV12-4|TRBJ1-2
ASSLDQYGYT
>TRBV11-3|TRBJ2-7
ASSLRLAGEQY
>TRBV3-1/TRBV3-2|TRBJ1-3
ASSQGYTRGSGNTIY
>TRBV28|TRBJ1-2
ASSLAGKDGYT
>TRBV6-5|TRBJ2-7
ASKRTQTGVYEQY
>TRBV19|TRBJ2-3
ASGPSGGTDTQY
>TRBV5-1|TRBJ1-1
ASSIGQGEGF
>TRBV19|TRBJ2-3
ASSITGGGGTDTQY
>TRBV5-6|TRBJ2-6
ASSLVAATKFSGANVLT
>TRBV6-6|TRBJ2-3
ASKVTGETDTQY
>TRBV6-1|TRBJ2-6
ASSERVTGANVLT
>TRBV5-1|TRBJ2-7
ASSLWWDSSYEQY
>TRBV5-8|TRBJ2-2
ASSPGGLANTGELF
>TRBV6-6|TRBJ2-7
ASSPGSGTKQY
>TRBV5-4|TRBJ1-1
ASSLGRQGLEAF
>TRBV5-1|TRBJ2-3
ASSLAASSSTDTQY
>TRBV18|TRBJ1-1
ASSPLGKDLTEAF
>TRBV11-2|TRBJ2-1
ASSLKSGNEQF
>TRBV4-3|TRBJ2-7
ASSQDRGDEQY
>TRBV19|TRBJ1-3
ASKAEQVQGNTIY
>TRBV15|TRBJ2-1
ATSRLRPNSLSEQF
>TRBV18|TRBJ2-5
ASSPGLRETQY
>TRBV6-2/TRBV6-3|TRBJ1-1
ASSRVRGEAF
>TRBV18|TRBJ1-3
ASSPVDTGYSGNTIY
>TRBV9|TRBJ2-7
ASSVEGTSDYEQY
>TRBV30|TRBJ1-4
AWSTGTGMSEKLF
>TRBV2|TRBJ1-1
ASRGTMNTEAF
>TRBV5-4|TRBJ1-4
ASAGPDEKLF
>TRBV6-5|TRBJ2-3
ASQRENTQY
>TRBV7-2|TRBJ2-7
ASSISGMGFYEQY
>TRBV6-2/TRBV6-3|TRBJ1-2
ASSLTANYGYT
>TRBV19|TRBJ2-3
ASTLRRTGRPTDTQY
>TRBV7-8|TRBJ1-4
ASSPTTNEKLF